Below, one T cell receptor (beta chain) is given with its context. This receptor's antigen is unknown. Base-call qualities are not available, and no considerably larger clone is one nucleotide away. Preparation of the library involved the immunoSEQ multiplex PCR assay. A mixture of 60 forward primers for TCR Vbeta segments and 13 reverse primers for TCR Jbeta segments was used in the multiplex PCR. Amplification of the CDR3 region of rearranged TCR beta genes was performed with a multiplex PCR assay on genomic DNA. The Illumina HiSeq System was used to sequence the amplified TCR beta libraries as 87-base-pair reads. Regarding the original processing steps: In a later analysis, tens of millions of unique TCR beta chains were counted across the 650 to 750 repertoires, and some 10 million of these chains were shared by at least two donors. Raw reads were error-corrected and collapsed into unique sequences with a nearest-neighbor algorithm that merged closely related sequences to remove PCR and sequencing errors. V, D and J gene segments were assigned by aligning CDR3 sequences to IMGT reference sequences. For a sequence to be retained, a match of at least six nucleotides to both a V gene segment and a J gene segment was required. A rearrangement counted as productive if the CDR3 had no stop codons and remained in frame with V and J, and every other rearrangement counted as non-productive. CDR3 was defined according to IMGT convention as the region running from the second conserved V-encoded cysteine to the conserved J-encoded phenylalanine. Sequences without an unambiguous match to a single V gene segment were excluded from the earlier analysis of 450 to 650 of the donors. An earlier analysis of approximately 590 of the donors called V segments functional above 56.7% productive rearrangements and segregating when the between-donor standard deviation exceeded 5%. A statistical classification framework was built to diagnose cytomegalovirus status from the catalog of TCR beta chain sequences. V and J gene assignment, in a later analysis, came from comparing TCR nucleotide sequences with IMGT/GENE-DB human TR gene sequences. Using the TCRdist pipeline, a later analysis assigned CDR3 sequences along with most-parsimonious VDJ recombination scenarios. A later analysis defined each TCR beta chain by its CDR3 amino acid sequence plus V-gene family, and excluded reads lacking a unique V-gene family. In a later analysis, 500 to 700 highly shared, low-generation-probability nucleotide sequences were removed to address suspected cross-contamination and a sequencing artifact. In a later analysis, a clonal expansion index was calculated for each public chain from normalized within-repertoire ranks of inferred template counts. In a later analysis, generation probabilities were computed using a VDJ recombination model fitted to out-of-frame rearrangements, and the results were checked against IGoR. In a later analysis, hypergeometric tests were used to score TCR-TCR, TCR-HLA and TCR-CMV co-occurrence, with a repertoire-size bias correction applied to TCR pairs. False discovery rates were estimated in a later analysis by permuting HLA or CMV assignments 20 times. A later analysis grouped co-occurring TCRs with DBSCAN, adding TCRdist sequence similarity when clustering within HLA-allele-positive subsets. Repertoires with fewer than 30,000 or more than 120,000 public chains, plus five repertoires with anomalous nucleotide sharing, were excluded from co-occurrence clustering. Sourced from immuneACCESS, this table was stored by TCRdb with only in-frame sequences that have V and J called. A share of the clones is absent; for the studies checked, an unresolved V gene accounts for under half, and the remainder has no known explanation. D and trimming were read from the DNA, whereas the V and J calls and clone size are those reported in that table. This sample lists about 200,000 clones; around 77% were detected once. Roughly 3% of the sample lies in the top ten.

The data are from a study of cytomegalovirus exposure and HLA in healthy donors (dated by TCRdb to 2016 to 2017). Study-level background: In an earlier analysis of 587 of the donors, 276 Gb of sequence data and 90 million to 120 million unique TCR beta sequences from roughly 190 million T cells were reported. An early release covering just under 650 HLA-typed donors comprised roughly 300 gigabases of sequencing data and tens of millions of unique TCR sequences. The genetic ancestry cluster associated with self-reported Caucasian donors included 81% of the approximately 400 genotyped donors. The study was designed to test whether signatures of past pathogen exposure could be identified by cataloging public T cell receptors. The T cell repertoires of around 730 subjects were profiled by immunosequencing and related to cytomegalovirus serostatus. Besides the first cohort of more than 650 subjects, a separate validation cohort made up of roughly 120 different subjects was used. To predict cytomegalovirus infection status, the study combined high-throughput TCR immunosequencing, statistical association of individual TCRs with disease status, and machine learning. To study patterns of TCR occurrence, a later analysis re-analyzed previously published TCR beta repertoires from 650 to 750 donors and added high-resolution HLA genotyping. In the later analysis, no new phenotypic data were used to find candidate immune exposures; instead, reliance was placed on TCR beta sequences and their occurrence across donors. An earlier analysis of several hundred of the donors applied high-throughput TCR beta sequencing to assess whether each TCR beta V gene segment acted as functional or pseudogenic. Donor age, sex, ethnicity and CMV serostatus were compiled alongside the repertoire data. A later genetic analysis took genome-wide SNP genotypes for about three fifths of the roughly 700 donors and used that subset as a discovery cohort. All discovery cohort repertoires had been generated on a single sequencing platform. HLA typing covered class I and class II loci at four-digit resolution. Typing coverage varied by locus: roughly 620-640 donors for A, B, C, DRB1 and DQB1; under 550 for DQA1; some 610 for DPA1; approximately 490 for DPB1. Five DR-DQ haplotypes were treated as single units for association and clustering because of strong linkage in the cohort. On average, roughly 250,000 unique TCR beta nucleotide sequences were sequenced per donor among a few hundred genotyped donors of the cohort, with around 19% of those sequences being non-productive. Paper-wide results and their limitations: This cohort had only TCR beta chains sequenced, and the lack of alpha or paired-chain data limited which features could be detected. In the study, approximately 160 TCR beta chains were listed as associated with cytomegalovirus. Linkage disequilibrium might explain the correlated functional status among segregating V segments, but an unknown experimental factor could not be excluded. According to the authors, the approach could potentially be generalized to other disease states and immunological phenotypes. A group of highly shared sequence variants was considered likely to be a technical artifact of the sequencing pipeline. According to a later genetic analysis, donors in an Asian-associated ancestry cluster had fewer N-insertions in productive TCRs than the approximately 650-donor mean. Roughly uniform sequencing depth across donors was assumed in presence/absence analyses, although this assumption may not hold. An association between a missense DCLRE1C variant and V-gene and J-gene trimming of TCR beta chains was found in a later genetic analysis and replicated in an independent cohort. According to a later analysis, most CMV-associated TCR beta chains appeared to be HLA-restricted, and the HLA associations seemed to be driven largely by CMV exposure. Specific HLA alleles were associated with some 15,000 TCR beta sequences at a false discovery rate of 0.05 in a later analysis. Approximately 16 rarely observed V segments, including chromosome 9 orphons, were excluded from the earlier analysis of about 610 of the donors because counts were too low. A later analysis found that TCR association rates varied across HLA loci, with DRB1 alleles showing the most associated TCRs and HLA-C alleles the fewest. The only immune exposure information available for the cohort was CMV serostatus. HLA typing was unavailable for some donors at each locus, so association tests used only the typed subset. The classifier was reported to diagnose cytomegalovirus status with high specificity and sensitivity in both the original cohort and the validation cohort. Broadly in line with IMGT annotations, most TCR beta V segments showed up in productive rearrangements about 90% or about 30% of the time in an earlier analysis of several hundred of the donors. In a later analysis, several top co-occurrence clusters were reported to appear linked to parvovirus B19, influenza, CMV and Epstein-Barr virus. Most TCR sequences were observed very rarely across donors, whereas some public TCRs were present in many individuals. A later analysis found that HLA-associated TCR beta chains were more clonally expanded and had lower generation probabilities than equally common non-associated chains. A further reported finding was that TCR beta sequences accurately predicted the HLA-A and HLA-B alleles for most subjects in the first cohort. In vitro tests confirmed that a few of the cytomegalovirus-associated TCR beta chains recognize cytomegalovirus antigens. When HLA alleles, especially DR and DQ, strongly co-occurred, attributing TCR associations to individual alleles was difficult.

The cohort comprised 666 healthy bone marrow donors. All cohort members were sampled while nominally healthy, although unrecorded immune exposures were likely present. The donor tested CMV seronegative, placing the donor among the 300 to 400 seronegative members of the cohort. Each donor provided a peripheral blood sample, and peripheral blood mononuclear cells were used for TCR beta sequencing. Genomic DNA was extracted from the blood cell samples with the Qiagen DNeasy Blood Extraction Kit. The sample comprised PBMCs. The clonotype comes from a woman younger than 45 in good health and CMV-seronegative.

The DNA reads TGTGCCACCGGACAGGGGAGCGTGGAGACCCAGTACTTC. Translated, this is CATGQGSVETQYF. The chain employs TRBV15 and TRBJ2-5; the central 9 bases match TRBD1. From cysteine to phenylalanine, the CDR3 is 13 amino acids long. Only CDR3 DNA is held: 39 bases, read in frame from base 1. Per the germline V gene (reference sequence), LNHNV is the CDR1 and YYDKDF is the CDR2. Trimming accounts for 8 bases at V and 5 bases at J, while the number of junction bases matched to no gene is 6.